A single sample gave rise to the 30 T cell receptor beta chains below, sequenced in a study of cytomegalovirus exposure and HLA in healthy donors. Profiling relied on immunoSEQ multiplex PCR, and the TCRdb table lists in-frame clones only, not all of them. The data contain about 270,000 clones, roughly 85% of them singletons. Sequenced sample: PBMCs. The receptor set was obtained from a woman aged 18-29 years in good health and CMV-seronegative.

The CDR3 spells CASSAGTGATGELFF. For the CDR3, the DNA is TGTGCCAGCAGCGCAGGGACAGGGGCCACCGGGGAGCTGTTTTTT. This chain uses TRBV9 with TRBJ2-2, with 10 bases aligning to TRBD1. This CDR3 has 15 amino acids. V trimming: 3 bases; J trimming: 4 bases; junction bases outside the gene matches: 3. Germline values: CDR1 SGDLS, CDR2 YYNGEE.

The CDR3 is CASSPPSNEQYF. Here the CDR3 DNA reads TGTGCCAGCAGCCCCCCATCCAACGAGCAGTACTTC. The rearrangement links TRBV7-9 to TRBJ2-7; D is unresolved. Germline V CDR1 and CDR2: SEHNR, FQNEAQ (reference sequence). V gave up 5 bases and J gave up 5 bases, with 10 bases separating them. The CDR3 consists of 12 residues. Based on the CDR3 plus reference TRBV7-9 and TRBJ2-7, the full variable domain is DTGVSQNPRHKITKRGQNVTFRCDPISEHNRLYWYRQTLGQGPEFLTYFQNEAQLEKSRLLSDRFSAERPKGSFSTLEIQRTEQGDSAMYLCASSPPSNEQYFGPGTRLTVT.

The V call is TRBV7-2, the J call TRBJ1-5; 9 nucleotides line up with TRBD1. The CDR3 is 16 residues long. V trimming: 4 bases; J trimming: 4 bases; junction bases outside the gene matches: 8. CDR1 is SGHTA, CDR2 FQGNSA, per germline. CDR3 region: CASSSLYRGRNQPQHF. CDR3 DNA sequence: TGTGCCAGCAGCTCACTATACAGGGGGCGGAATCAGCCCCAGCATTTT.

This chain joins TRBV4-3 and TRBJ2-3; unclear D gene. Trimming took 4 bases from V and 0 from J, leaving 5 bases between them. The CDR3 is 13 amino acids. Germline V CDR1 and CDR2: LGHNA, YSLEER. The CDR3 spells CASSPESTDTQYF. The CDR3 bases are TGCGCCAGCAGCCCGGAGAGCACAGATACGCAGTATTTT.

This clone was observed once. The chain has TRBV6-5 and TRBJ1-5, with 8 bases lining up with TRBD1. Germline V gene sequence: CDR1 MNHEY, CDR2 SVGAGI. V shed 4 bases and J 5 bases; nucleotides not matched to a gene: 4. This CDR3 contains 14 residues. The CDR3 spells CASSSGQGYQPQHF. CDR3 DNA: TGTGCCAGCAGTTCCGGACAGGGCTATCAGCCCCAGCATTTT.

V is TRBV11-3 and J is TRBJ2-7; TRBD2 matches 8 bases. The CDR3 has 15 residues. V dropped 4 bases and J dropped 0; count of bases not matched to a gene: 5. The germline V gene has CDR1 SGHNT and CDR2 YENEEA. CDR3 region: CASSWAGGISYEQYF. DNA for the CDR3: TGTGCCAGCAGCTGGGCGGGGGGTATCTCCTACGAGCAGTACTTC.

With regard to this clone: In the same sample, other DNA sequences code for this CDR3. V and J are TRBV5-1 and TRBJ2-7, with D maybe TRBD2 (6 bases). There are 14 residues in the CDR3. CDR1 and CDR2 from the germline V gene are SGHRS and YFSETQ. Trimming shortened V by 0 bases and J by 0 bases, and 7 bases separated the two germline ends. CDR3 DNA: TGCGCCAGCAGCTTGGTCGGGGGCTCCTACGAGCAGTACTTC. It yields the protein CASSLVGGSYEQYF.

This clone was counted a few times. The chain links TRBV30 to TRBJ2-7, with D tentatively TRBD2 (5 bases). Germline V gives CDR1 GTSNPN, CDR2 SVGIG (reference sequence). The CDR3 runs 15 residues. Deletions cut 1 base from V and 3 bases from J, with 16 bases between. The CDR3 DNA follows: TGTGCCTGGAGTGGGGTCGGGGTCAACTACTACGAGCAGTACTTC. This sequence encodes CAWSGVGVNYYEQYF.

In regard to this clone: Different DNA sequences within this sample yield the same CDR3. The chain joins TRBV28 to TRBJ2-7, with unresolved D. The germline gives CDR1 MDHEN, CDR2 SYDVKM. V was trimmed by 4 bases and J by 2 bases, leaving 9 bases between them. The CDR3 length is 13 residues. The CDR3 coding sequence is TGTGCCAGCAGTTCCTCCGGTGCCTACGAGCAGTACTTC. Translation gives CASSSSGAYEQYF. The whole variable domain, filled in from reference TRBV28 and TRBJ2-7, reads DVKVTQSSRYLVKRTGEKVFLECVQDMDHENMFWYRQDPGLGLRLIYFSYDVKMKEKGDIPEGYSVSREKKERFSLILESASTNQTSMYLCASSSSGAYEQYFGPGTRLTVT.

V usage is TRBV2 and J usage is TRBJ1-1; 7 positions match TRBD1. Germline loops: CDR1 SNHLY, CDR2 FYNNEI. After removal of 6 bases from V and 6 bases from J, the junction contained 1 base not matched to a gene. The CDR3 length is 11 residues. The CDR3 spells CASSGQAEAFF. The DNA of the CDR3 is TGTGCCAGCAGCGGACAGGCTGAAGCTTTCTTT.

Points on this clone: The germline gene is not matched at one end of the junction; a read error may be the cause. V usage is TRBV4-1 and J usage is TRBJ1-4; 7 nucleotides match TRBD1. CDR3 length: 13 amino acids. The germline gives CDR1 MGHRA, CDR2 YSYEKL. The CDR3 DNA reads as TGCGCCAGCAGCCTAGAAAGACAGGGCCCTGAGGTTTTT. Translating it yields CASSLERQGPEVF.

The table lists this clone with a count of one. V usage is TRBV2 and J usage is TRBJ1-5; 8 bases agree with TRBD1. Germline V CDR1 and CDR2: SNHLY, FYNNEI. V trimming: 6 bases; J trimming: 2 bases; junction bases outside the gene matches: 0. The CDR3 is 13 amino acids. CDR3 bases: TGTGCCAGCAGGGGACAGGGCAATCAGCCCCAGCATTTT. Its protein is CASRGQGNQPQHF.

This clone was picked up one time. This chain uses TRBV5-3 with TRBJ2-5, with 7 bases aligning to TRBD2. TRBV5-3 is an ORF for which the function is uncertain. This CDR3 spans 14 amino acids. The V gene end was trimmed by 1 base and the J gene end by 5 bases; junction bases not matched to a gene: 5. CDR3 DNA: TGTGCCAGAAGCTTGCTAGCGGAGCGGGAGACCCAGTACTTC. Its protein is CARSLLAERETQYF.

This chain uses TRBV4-1 with TRBJ1-2, with 8 bases matching TRBD1. This CDR3 is 15 amino acids long. V lost 6 bases and J lost 0; bases outside the gene matches: 6. In germline, CDR1 is MGHRA, CDR2 YSYEKL. The CDR3 bases are TGCGCCAGCAGTAATACGGACAGGGCTAACTATGGCTACACCTTC. It is translated as CASSNTDRANYGYTF.

This clone appeared a single time. The gene calls are TRBV29-1 and TRBJ1-1, with D perhaps TRBD1 (6 bases). The CDR3 covers 13 residues. The germline CDR1 and CDR2 sequences are SQVTM and ANQGSEA. Trimming stripped 5 bases from V and 6 bases from J, with 16 bases between. The CDR3 DNA is TGCAGCGTTCTTAGGACAGCGATGCCTGAAGCTTTCTTT. Protein sequence: CSVLRTAMPEAFF.

V and J are TRBV10-1 and TRBJ1-2, with 9 bases lining up with TRBD1. Trimming took 10 bases from V and 4 from J; bases not matched to a gene: 7. The CDR3 consists of 13 residues. In germline, CDR1 is WNHNN, CDR2 SYGVQD (reference sequence). The CDR3 DNA reads as TGCGCCATTGCCCCGGGACAGGGCTATGGCTACACCTTC. Translation: CAIAPGQGYGYTF.

The rearrangement links TRBV5-1 to TRBJ2-7; D not resolved. Between the trimmed V and J ends, which lost 0 bases and 3 bases, there was a span of 10 bases. Germline values: CDR1 SGHRS, CDR2 YFSETQ. The CDR3 covers 14 residues. The CDR3: CASSLGATGYEQYF. In DNA, the CDR3 is TGCGCCAGCAGCTTGGGGGCTACTGGCTACGAGCAGTACTTC.

In its sample, this clone was seen once. This chain connects TRBV5-1 to TRBJ2-3; 9 bases are a match to TRBD1. This CDR3 contains 14 residues. The ends lost 7 bases at V and 3 bases at J; junction bases unmatched: 6. Germline values: CDR1 SGHRS, CDR2 YFSETQ. The CDR3, as DNA: TGCGCCAGCGACAGGGGGGCGCGGACAGATACGCAGTATTTT. The encoded protein is CASDRGARTDTQYF. Supplemented by reference TRBV5-1 and TRBJ2-3, the full variable domain reads KAGVTQTPRYLIKTRGQQVTLSCSPISGHRSVSWYQQTPGQGLQFLFEYFSETQRNKGNFPGRFSGRQFSNSRSEMNVSTLELGDSALYLCASDRGARTDTQYFGPGTRLTVL.

This chain uses TRBV29-1 with TRBJ1-5, with D unclear. CDR3 length equals 13 residues. Germline V gene data show CDR1 as SQVTM and CDR2 as ANQGSEA. Trimming took off 7 bases at V and 8 bases at J, with 18 bases between the two ends. CDR3 residues: CSALGLTGEPQHF. The CDR3 DNA sequence: TGCAGCGCCTTGGGCTTAACCGGGGAGCCCCAGCATTTT. Using reference TRBV29-1 and TRBJ1-5 for the parts outside the CDR3, the full variable domain is SAVISQKPSRDICQRGTSLTIQCQVDSQVTMMFWYRQQPGQSLTLIATANQGSEATYESGFVIDKFPISRPNLTFSTLTVSNMSPEDSSIYLCSALGLTGEPQHFGDGTRLSIL.

The chain couples TRBV4-1 to TRBJ1-5; possible D gene TRBD1, 5 bases. Between the trimmed V and J ends, which lost 1 base and 5 bases, there was a span of 18 bases. Germline assignment: CDR1 MGHRA and CDR2 YSYEKL. This CDR3 contains 17 residues. CDR3: CASSQVFRRTRDQPQHF. The CDR3 DNA follows: TGCGCCAGCAGCCAAGTCTTTCGGCGGACAAGGGATCAGCCCCAGCATTTT.

This clone appeared once. This chain uses TRBV10-3 with TRBJ2-7; D is undetermined. Germline lookup yields CDR1 ENHRY and CDR2 SYGVKD. Trimming left V 3 bases short and J 2 bases short, with 11 bases between. This CDR3 has 14 amino acids. The DNA of the CDR3 is TGTGCCATCAGTGACGGCGGCGTAACCTACGAGCAGTACTTC. Translated, it gives CAISDGGVTYEQYF.

V usage is TRBV5-1 and J usage is TRBJ1-2, with TRBD1 matching 10 bases. Germline V gene sequence: CDR1 SGHRS, CDR2 YFSETQ. The CDR3 runs to 16 residues. V lost 0 bases and J lost 6; bases outside the gene matches: 8. The CDR3 sequence: CASSLGPRQGADGYTF. The CDR3 coding sequence is TGCGCCAGCAGCTTGGGTCCCCGACAGGGGGCGGATGGCTACACCTTC.

The chain combines TRBV10-3 with TRBJ1-2; D gene uncertain. Trimming removed 8 bases from V and 8 bases from J, with 12 bases in between. The CDR3 is 11 residues long. Germline CDR1 ENHRY, CDR2 SYGVKD. The chain's CDR3 is CAIQEGSGYTF. DNA of the CDR3: TGTGCCATCCAGGAAGGAAGCGGCTACACCTTC.

This chain joins TRBV29-1 and TRBJ1-4; 8 nucleotides match TRBD1. There are 14 residues in the CDR3. CDR1 and CDR2 (germline): SQVTM, ANQGSEA. After removal of 4 bases from V and 0 bases from J, the junction contained 1 base not matched to a gene. The CDR3 region is CSVADRATNEKLFF. Here the CDR3 DNA reads TGCAGCGTTGCGGACAGGGCAACTAATGAAAAACTGTTTTTT.

This clone was seen a single time. The rearrangement joins TRBV5-1 to TRBJ2-3; 7 bases are a match to TRBD2. From germline, CDR1 is SGHRS and CDR2 YFSETQ. Trimming cost V 3 bases and J 0 bases; bases outside gene matches: 7. CDR3 length: 16 residues. In nucleotides, the CDR3 is TGCGCCAGCAGCTGGGAGCGGGGAGGGAGCACAGATACGCAGTATTTT. Translation: CASSWERGGSTDTQYF.

V and J are TRBV7-8 and TRBJ1-5, with 9 positions matching TRBD1. V was pared by 5 bases and J by 1 base, with 3 bases of the junction left unmatched. CDR1 and CDR2 from the germline V gene are SGHVS and FQNEAQ. The CDR3 consists of 15 residues. The CDR3 nucleotides are TGTGCCAGCAGCAAGGACAGGGGAAGCAATCAGCCCCAGCATTTT. It translates to CASSKDRGSNQPQHF. Together with reference TRBV7-8 and TRBJ1-5, the CDR3 gives the full variable domain: GAGVSQSPRYKVAKRGQDVALRCDPISGHVSLFWYQQALGQGPEFLTYFQNEAQLDKSGLPSDRFFAERPEGSVSTLKIQRTQQEDSAVYLCASSKDRGSNQPQHFGDGTRLSIL.

This clone has a handful of counts. The V gene is TRBV9, the J gene TRBJ2-2; TRBD1 matches 7 bases. The CDR3 runs to 13 residues. CDR1 SGDLS and CDR2 YYNGEE come from the germline V gene. Trimming removed 7 bases from V and 4 bases from J; junction bases left unmatched: 4. The CDR3 nucleotides read TGTGCCAGCGTACAGGGGCCCACCGGGGAGCTGTTTTTT. This encodes CASVQGPTGELFF.

The rearrangement joins TRBV30 to TRBJ2-1; 10 positions agree with TRBD1. Germline trimming cut 2 bases from V and 6 bases from J; bases unmatched to any gene: 4. The germline V gene encodes CDR1 GTSNPN and CDR2 SVGIG (reference sequence). This CDR3 region has 14 residues. The CDR3 DNA sequence: TGTGCCTGGAGTACCGGGACAGGGGTCAATGAGCAGTTCTTC. It codes for CAWSTGTGVNEQFF.

The chain links TRBV5-1 to TRBJ2-3, with D unresolved. V lost 5 bases to trimming and J lost 0 bases, with 10 bases between them. The CDR3 covers 14 residues. From germline, CDR1 is SGHRS and CDR2 YFSETQ. The CDR3 region has the DNA TGCGCCAGCAGATCCATACAGAGCACAGATACGCAGTATTTT. Its translation: CASRSIQSTDTQYF.

This chain links TRBV5-1 with TRBJ1-3; 7 bases map to TRBD1. The trim removed 3 bases at V and 4 bases at J, leaving 10 bases unmatched. The CDR3 is 16 residues long. Germline V gene lookup returns CDR1 SGHRS and CDR2 YFSETQ. The CDR3 loop reads CASSSDSTGFGNTIYF. The CDR3 DNA reads TGCGCCAGCAGCTCCGACTCGACAGGGTTCGGAAACACCATATATTTT.